The TCR beta chain under discussion was sequenced for a study of T cells in Graves' hyperthyroidism and ophthalmopathy (dated by TCRdb to about 2019). For the study in its entirety: Peripheral blood samples were taken at initial diagnosis, before any treatment was given. TCR V-J signatures able to tell the groups apart were searched for in a discovery cohort of 100 patients, of whom fewer than 45 had Graves' ophthalmopathy and 55 to 60 had stable Graves' hyperthyroidism. An independent validation cohort of about 20 hyperthyroidism patients and some 15 patients who later progressed to ophthalmopathy tested prospective prediction of ophthalmopathy. For training and testing, the 100 or so patients in the discovery cohort were randomly divided in a 7:3 ratio. In addition, the study compared T-cell repertoires in thyroid tissue and in blood from over 5 Graves' hyperthyroidism patients. Once sampling was done, hyperthyroidism patients were given methimazole at a starting dose of 30 mg daily, whereas ophthalmopathy patients were given high-dose intravenous methylprednisolone. The paper reports TCR Vbeta CDR3 sequencing of 140 or so peripheral blood samples: 43 ophthalmopathy, some 80 hyperthyroidism and around 17 progressor patients.

What the study reported, not specific to this receptor: A 13 V-J signature model separated ophthalmopathy from stable hyperthyroidism, with roughly 88% sensitivity and roughly 82% specificity in cross-validation and 80%/75% in testing. No statistical method was used to fix the sample size in advance, and group allocation was not hidden from the investigators. In validation, the model predicted progression to ophthalmopathy with 55% to 71% sensitivity and roughly 72% specificity, a median of around six months before onset. Most expanded thyroid clonotypes (frequency above 0.001) were also found in blood, which suggests that blood repertoires may mirror thyroid immune responses.

Comments on this clonotype: Its binding antigen is unknown. Per-base qualities were not stored, and no clone one base away is much larger.

Amplification of TCR beta CDR3 regions was carried out from RNA transcripts. The first round of RT-PCR for the TCR CDR3 was performed with the HTBI primer set and the Qiagen OneStep RT-PCR kit. The libraries were constructed in a second round of multiplex PCR and then size-selected and purified. Paired-end sequencing of the libraries was performed with 100 bp reads on an Illumina HiSeq2000. The authors' analysis ran thus. SOAPnuke was used to process the raw data, throwing out any read that contained adapters or uncalled bases, had a mean Phred below 15, or lacked an exact constant-primer or identifier match. High-quality paired reads were merged using COPE v1.2.5, and each unique nucleotide sequence was defined as a clonotype. MiTCR v1.1 was used to align clonotypes to the IMGT TRBV, TRBD and TRBJ reference segments. Analysis was restricted to V-J combinations with a frequency above 0.0001, which covered about 99% of repertoires. The TCS score was defined as F50 (clonal expansion) divided by E x V (chaos), with BLOSUM62-based TCRdist calculated between CDR3 peptides within each V-J. Welch's t-statistics and random forest reduced around 510 V-J features to roughly 13, which were used in a naive Bayes classifier (R e1071). In-frame beta chains were kept once TCRdb had trimmed the public reads at Q25 with fastp and called clones with MiXCR. Every distinct CDR3 protein forms one entry, paired with its most common genes and DNA. These V and J calls derive from TCRdb rather than the authors' analysis. This sample lists about 610,000 distinct CDR3 sequences; 16% were detected once. The ten largest clones add up to roughly 3.3% of the sample.

Ophthalmopathy patients had moderately to severely active disease, Clinical Activity Score of at least 3, NOSPECS grade of at least 4, and duration under 3 months. Any patient with an uncontrolled infection, another autoimmune disease, pregnancy or lactation was excluded. Diagnoses were established on the basis of clinical symptoms, serum thyroxine and TRAb, thyroid ultrasound, and orbital computed tomography. Ficoll-Paque density gradient centrifugation was used to isolate PBMCs from 8 to 10 ml of fresh peripheral blood. Trizol reagent was used to extract total RNA, and RNA quality was then checked on an Agilent 2100 Bioanalyzer. This sequence was found in a woman aged 40-49 years with Graves' ophthalmopathy. Source material: blood.

At the DNA level, the sequence is TGTGCCAGCAGTTCACCCACCATTCCCAGGGCAGGTAGCTATGGCTACACCTTC. The encoded protein is CASSSPTIPRAGSYGYTF. Here the chain combines TRBV12-3 or TRBV12-4 and TRBJ1-2; the best D guess is TRBD1, with 5 bases matching. The germline ends are 25 bases apart after V is trimmed by 4 bases and J by 4 bases. The CDR3 contains 18 residues, cysteine and phenylalanine counted. CDR3 DNA is the only sequence kept; it has 54 bases, read in frame from the first base.